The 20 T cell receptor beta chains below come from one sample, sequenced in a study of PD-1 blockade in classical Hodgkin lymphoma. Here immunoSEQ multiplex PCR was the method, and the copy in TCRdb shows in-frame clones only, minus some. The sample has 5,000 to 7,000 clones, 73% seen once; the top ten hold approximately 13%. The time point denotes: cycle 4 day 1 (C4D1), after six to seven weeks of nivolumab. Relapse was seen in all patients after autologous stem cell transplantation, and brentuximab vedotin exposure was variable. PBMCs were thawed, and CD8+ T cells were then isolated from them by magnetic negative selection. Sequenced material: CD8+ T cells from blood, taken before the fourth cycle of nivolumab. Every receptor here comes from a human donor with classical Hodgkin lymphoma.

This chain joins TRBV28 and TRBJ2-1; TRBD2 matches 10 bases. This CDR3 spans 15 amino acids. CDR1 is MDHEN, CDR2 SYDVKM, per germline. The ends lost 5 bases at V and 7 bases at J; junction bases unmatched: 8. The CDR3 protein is CASSPPSGGANEQFF. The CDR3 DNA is TGTGCCAGCAGTCCCCCGAGCGGGGGGGCAAATGAGCAGTTCTTC.

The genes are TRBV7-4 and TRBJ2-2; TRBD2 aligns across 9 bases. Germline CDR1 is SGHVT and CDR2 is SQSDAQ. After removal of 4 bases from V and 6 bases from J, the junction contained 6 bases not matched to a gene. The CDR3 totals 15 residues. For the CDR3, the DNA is TGTGCCAGCAGCTCAGTAGCGGGGGTGCCCGGGGAGCTGTTTTTT. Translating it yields CASSSVAGVPGELFF.

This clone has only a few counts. CDR3 sequence (DNA): TGTGCCAGCAGCTTGGGACCGGTATGGGACAGGATATCGAACACCGGGGAGCTGTTTTTT. The encoded protein is CASSLGPVWDRISNTGELFF. The chain uses TRBV5-4 and TRBJ2-2; 8 bases agree with TRBD1. V dropped 0 bases and J dropped 0; count of bases not matched to a gene: 13. The CDR3 has 20 amino acids. The V gene's germline CDR1 is SGHNT and CDR2 YYREEE (reference sequence).

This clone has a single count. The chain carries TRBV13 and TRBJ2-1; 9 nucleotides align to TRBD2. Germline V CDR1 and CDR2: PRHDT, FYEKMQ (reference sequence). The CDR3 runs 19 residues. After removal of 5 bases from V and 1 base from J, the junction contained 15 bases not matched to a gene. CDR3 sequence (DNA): TGTGCCAGCAGCCTGCTTGGTGCGGGAGGGCCAGTTTCCTACAATGAGCAGTTCTTC. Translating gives CASSLLGAGGPVSYNEQFF. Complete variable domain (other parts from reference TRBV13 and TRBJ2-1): AAGVIQSPRHLIKEKRETATLKCYPIPRHDTVYWYQQGPGQDPQFLISFYEKMQSDKGSIPDRFSAQQFSDYHSELNMSSLELGDSALYFCASSLLGAGGPVSYNEQFFGPGTRLTVL.

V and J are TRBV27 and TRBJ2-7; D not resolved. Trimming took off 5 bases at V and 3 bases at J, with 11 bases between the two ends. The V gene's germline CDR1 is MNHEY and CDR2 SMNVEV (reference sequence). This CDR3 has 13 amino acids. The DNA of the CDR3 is TGTGCCAGCAGTCCGTGGACGAACTACGAGCAGTACTTC. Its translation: CASSPWTNYEQYF.

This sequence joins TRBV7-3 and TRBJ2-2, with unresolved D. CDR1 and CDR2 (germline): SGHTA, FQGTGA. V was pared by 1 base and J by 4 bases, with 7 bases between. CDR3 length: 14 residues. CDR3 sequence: CASSLIVSTGELFF. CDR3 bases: TGTGCCAGCAGCTTAATAGTGAGCACCGGGGAGCTGTTTTTT.

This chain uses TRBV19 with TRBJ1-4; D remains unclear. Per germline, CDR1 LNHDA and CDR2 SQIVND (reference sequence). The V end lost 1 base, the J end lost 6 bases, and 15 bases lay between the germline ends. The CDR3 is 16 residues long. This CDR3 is CASSIGAGPVHEKLFF. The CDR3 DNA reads TGTGCCAGTAGTATAGGGGCAGGACCAGTCCATGAAAAACTGTTTTTT. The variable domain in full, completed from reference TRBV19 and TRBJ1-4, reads DGGITQSPKYLFRKEGQNVTLSCEQNLNHDAMYWYRQDPGQGLRLIYYSQIVNDFQKGDIAEGYSVSREKKESFPLTVTSAQKNPTAFYLCASSIGAGPVHEKLFFGSGTQLSVL.

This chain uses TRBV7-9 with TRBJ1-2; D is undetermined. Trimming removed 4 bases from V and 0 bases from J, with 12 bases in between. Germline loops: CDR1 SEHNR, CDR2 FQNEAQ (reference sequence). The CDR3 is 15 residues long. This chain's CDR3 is CASSSQQDANYGYTF. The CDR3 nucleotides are TGTGCCAGCAGCTCCCAGCAGGACGCTAACTATGGCTACACCTTC.

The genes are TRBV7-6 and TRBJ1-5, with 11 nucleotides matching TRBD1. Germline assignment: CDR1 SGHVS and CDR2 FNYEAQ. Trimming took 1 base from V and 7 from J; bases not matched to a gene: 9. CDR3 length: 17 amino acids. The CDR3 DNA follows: TGTGCCAGCAGCTTAGTGTTGGGGACAGGGGGTAACCAGCCCCAGCATTTT. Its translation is CASSLVLGTGGNQPQHF.

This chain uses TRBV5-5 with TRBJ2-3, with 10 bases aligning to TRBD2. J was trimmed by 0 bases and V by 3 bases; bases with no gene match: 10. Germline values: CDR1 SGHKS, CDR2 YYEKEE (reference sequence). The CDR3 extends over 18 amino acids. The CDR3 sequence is CASSYEGPSGGSTDTQYF. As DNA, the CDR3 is TGTGCCAGCAGCTACGAAGGTCCTAGCGGGGGAAGCACAGATACGCAGTATTTT.

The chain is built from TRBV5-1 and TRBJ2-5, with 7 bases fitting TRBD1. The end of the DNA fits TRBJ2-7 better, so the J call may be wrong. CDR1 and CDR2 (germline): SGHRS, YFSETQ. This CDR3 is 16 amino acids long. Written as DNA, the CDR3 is TGCGCCAGCAGCGGAACAGGGGCGCAGGGGTCTCACGAGCAGTACTTC. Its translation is CASSGTGAQGSHEQYF.

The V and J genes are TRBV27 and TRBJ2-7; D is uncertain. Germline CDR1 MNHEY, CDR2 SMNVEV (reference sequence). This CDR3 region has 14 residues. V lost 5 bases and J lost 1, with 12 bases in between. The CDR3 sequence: CASSLYYGSYEQYF. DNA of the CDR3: TGTGCCAGCAGTCTTTATTATGGGTCCTACGAGCAGTACTTC.

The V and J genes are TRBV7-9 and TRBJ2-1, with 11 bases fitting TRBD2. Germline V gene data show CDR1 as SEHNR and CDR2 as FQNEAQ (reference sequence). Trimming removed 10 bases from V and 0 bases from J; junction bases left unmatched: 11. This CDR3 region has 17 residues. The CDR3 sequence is CATTSGSTGNSYNEQFF. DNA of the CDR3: TGTGCCACCACTAGCGGGAGTACAGGTAACTCCTACAATGAGCAGTTCTTC.

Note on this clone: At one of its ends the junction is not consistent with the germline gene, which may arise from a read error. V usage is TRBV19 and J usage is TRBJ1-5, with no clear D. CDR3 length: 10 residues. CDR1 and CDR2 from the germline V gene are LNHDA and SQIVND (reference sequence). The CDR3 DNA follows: TGTGCCAGTAGCTATCAGCCCCAGCATTTT. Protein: CASSYQPQHF. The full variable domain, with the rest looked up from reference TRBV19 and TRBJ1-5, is DGGITQSPKYLFRKEGQNVTLSCEQNLNHDAMYWYRQDPGQGLRLIYYSQIVNDFQKGDIAEGYSVSREKKESFPLTVTSAQKNPTAFYLCASSYQPQHFGDGTRLSIL.

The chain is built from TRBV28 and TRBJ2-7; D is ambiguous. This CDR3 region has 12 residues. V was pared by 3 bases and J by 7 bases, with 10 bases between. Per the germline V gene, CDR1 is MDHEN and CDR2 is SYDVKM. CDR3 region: CASSFDETEQYF. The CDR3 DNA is TGTGCCAGCAGTTTCGATGAAACGGAGCAGTACTTC.

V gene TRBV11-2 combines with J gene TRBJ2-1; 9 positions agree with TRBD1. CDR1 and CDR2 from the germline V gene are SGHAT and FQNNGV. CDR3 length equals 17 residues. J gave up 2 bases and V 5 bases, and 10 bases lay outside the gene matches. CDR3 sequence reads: CASSMGVRQGAYNEQFF. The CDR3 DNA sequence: TGTGCCAGCAGCATGGGCGTCAGACAGGGGGCCTACAATGAGCAGTTCTTC.

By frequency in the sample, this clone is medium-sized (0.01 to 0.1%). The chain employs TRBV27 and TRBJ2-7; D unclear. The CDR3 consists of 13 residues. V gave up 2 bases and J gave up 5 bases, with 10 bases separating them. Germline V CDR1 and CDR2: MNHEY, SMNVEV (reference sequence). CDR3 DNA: TGTGCCAGCAGTTTAGGATTTACAAACGAGCAGTACTTC. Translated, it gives CASSLGFTNEQYF.

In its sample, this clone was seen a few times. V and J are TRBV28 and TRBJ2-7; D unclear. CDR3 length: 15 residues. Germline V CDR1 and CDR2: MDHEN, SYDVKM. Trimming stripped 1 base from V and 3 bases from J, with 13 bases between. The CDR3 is CASSLSWSSYYEQYF. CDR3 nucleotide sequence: TGTGCCAGCAGTTTATCGTGGTCCTCCTACTACGAGCAGTACTTC.

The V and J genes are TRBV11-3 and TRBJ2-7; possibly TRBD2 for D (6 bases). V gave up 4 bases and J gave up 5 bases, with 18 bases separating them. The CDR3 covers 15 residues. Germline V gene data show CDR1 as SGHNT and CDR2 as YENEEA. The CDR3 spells CASSSPGTPTNEQYF. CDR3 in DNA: TGTGCCAGCAGCTCCCCCGGGACTCCTACCAACGAGCAGTACTTC.

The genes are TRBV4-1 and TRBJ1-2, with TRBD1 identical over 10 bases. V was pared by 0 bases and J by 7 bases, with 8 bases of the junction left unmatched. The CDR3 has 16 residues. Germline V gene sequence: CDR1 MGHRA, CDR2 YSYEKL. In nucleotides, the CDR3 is TGCGCCAGCAGCCAAGAGGAAGGGGGACAGGGGATTGGCTACACCTTC. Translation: CASSQEEGGQGIGYTF.